This TCR beta chain is drawn from a study of Ad26.COV2.S vaccination and SARS-CoV-2 variants. Treatment here: around 19 received Ad26.COV2.S at low or high dose, single or two shots; 5 received placebo; per-sample allocation not given. All samples were drawn on day 63, counting from the first vaccine or placebo injection. Boston supplied an adult donor aged 18-55 years. Germline V gene sequence: CDR1 MDHEN, CDR2 SYDVKM. The CDR3 extends over 11 amino acids. The V and J ends lost 8 bases and 3 bases respectively, with 7 bases between them. Only in-frame clones appear in the TCRdb table, and some are missing; sequencing was by immunoSEQ multiplex PCR. Seen here are about 420,000 clones, around 87% observed once, and the top ten hold about 3.5%.

Material: peripheral blood, obtained in a trial of Ad26.COV2.S vaccine versus placebo. The TCR originated in a person between 18 and 60 years old who received the Ad26.COV2.S COVID-19 vaccine or a placebo. The chain combines TRBV28 with TRBJ1-1; D unresolved. Here the CDR3 DNA reads TGTGCCAGCGCTGGGTACACTGAAGCTTTCTTT. Amino acid sequence: CASAGYTEAFF.